The 23 T cell receptor beta chains below all came from one sample that was sequenced in a study of blood T cells in healthy people across ages. A J-beta primer mix and a sample-barcoded 5' primer were used in a second PCR of roughly 7 to 12 cycles. TCRdb re-analysed the 5' RACE reads in MiXCR, keeping a single row per CDR3 protein. The data show roughly 1.7 million distinct CDR3 sequences, about 35% seen once. The sequenced sample was blood. The receptors derive from a woman aged 25 to 45 in good health.

This clonotype was observed a handful of times. The chain has TRBV2 and TRBJ2-3, with no clear D. V lost 0 bases, J lost 0 bases, and 4 bases lay in between. CDR3 length: 14 amino acids. Per germline, CDR1 SNHLY and CDR2 FYNNEI. CDR3 sequence reads: CASSEASSTDTQYF. CDR3 in DNA: TGTGCCAGCAGTGAAGCGAGCAGCACAGATACGCAGTATTTT. Drawing the rest from reference TRBV2 and TRBJ2-3, the complete variable domain is EPEVTQTPSHQVTQMGQEVILRCVPISNHLYFYWYRQILGQKVEFLVSFYNNEISEKSEIFDDQFSVERPDGSNFTLKIRSTKLEDSAMYFCASSEASSTDTQYFGPGTRLTVL.

Here the CDR3 DNA reads TGTGCCAGCAGAGACGGTGCGGAGAACTATGGCTACACCTTC. It is translated as CASRDGAENYGYTF. This chain connects TRBV7-9 to TRBJ1-2; unclear D gene. V gave up 6 bases and J gave up 2 bases, with 13 bases separating them. CDR3 size: 14 residues. Per the germline V gene, CDR1 is SEHNR and CDR2 is FQNEAQ (reference sequence).

This clonotype was seen more than once but under ten times. The V and J genes are TRBV20-1 and TRBJ2-1; D is unresolved. The CDR3 has 16 residues. Germline V gene sequence: CDR1 DFQATT, CDR2 SNEGSKA (reference sequence). The germline V and J ends were trimmed by 0 bases and 0 bases, with 12 bases remaining between them. The CDR3 protein is CSARDWDVSSYNEQFF. CDR3 nucleotides: TGCAGTGCTAGAGACTGGGATGTGAGCTCCTACAATGAGCAGTTCTTC.

The chain links TRBV11-2 to TRBJ2-1; the D gene could be TRBD1 or TRBD2 (5 bases each). This CDR3 region has 13 residues. The V end lost 4 bases, the J end lost 9 bases, and 13 bases lay between the germline ends. Germline CDR1 reads SGHAT; CDR2 reads FQNNGV. The CDR3 protein is CASSSQSGLEQFF. The CDR3 nucleotides read TGTGCCAGCAGCTCGCAATCGGGGCTTGAGCAGTTCTTC.

The chain employs TRBV9 and TRBJ2-5; TRBD2 aligns across 12 bases. The V gene's germline CDR1 is SGDLS and CDR2 YYNGEE. V lost 0 bases, J lost 5 bases, and 5 bases stayed unmatched. The CDR3 covers 16 residues. CDR3 sequence reads: CASSVGGLAGWETQYF. The DNA for the CDR3 is TGTGCCAGCAGCGTAGGAGGACTAGCGGGGTGGGAGACCCAGTACTTC.

The gene calls are TRBV5-4 and TRBJ2-1, with D tentatively TRBD1 or TRBD2 (5 bases each). The V gene's germline CDR1 is SGHNT and CDR2 YYREEE (reference sequence). This CDR3 has 15 residues. V shed 3 bases and J shed 0 bases, with 10 bases lying between them. As DNA, the CDR3 is TGTGCCAGCAGCTGGGACCGGACCTCCTACAATGAGCAGTTCTTC. It specifies CASSWDRTSYNEQFF.

This clonotype was found a few times. Germline and junction disagree at one end, which may indicate a read error. The CDR3 nucleotides are TGTGCCAGCAGCTCCCCCGGGACAGGGAACATTGAAGCTTTCTTT. As protein: CASSSPGTGNIEAFF. The genes are TRBV7-2 and TRBJ1-1; 9 bases line up with TRBD1. CDR3 length: 15 residues. The germline V gene encodes CDR1 SGHTA and CDR2 FQGNSA.

This chain connects TRBV4-1 to TRBJ2-1; either TRBD1 or TRBD2 may supply D (5 bases each). The V gene lost 4 bases and the J gene lost 7 bases, with 20 bases spanning the gap. This CDR3 region has 16 residues. Germline V gene sequence: CDR1 MGHRA, CDR2 YSYEKL. The chain's CDR3 is CASSPYPGPFLNEQFF. In nucleotides, the CDR3 is TGCGCCAGCAGCCCATATCCGGGACCCTTTTTGAATGAGCAGTTCTTC.

This clonotype has only a few counts. The chain couples TRBV9 to TRBJ2-3; 8 bases map to TRBD1. Trimming cost V 0 bases and J 3 bases; bases outside gene matches: 6. Looked up from germline, CDR1 is SGDLS and CDR2 is YYNGEE. This CDR3 comprises 16 residues. The CDR3 sequence is CASSVAIQGVTDTQYF. CDR3 nucleotide sequence: TGTGCCAGCAGCGTAGCGATACAGGGGGTGACAGATACGCAGTATTTT.

Comments on this clonotype: An end of the junction differs from the germline gene, which may be a read error. The chain employs TRBV12-3 or TRBV12-4 and TRBJ2-2; D possibly corresponds to TRBD1 (6 bases). The CDR3 extends over 15 amino acids. The CDR3 here is CASNIDRIDTGERFF. DNA for the CDR3: TGTGCCAGCAATATAGACAGGATTGACACCGGGGAGCGGTTTTTT.

This clonotype was detected only a few times. The rearrangement links TRBV7-6 to TRBJ2-7; D unclear. CDR1 and CDR2 from the germline V gene are SGHVS and FNYEAQ. The CDR3 is 12 residues long. Trimming removed 5 bases from V and 6 bases from J, with 11 bases in between. The CDR3 DNA reads as TGTGCCAGCAGCGACGGACGCATCGAGCAGTACTTC. This sequence encodes CASSDGRIEQYF.

This chain uses TRBV20-1 with TRBJ2-5, with 8 positions matching TRBD1. With the DNA end fitting TRBJ2-7 better, the J assignment may be wrong. CDR3 length: 13 residues. Germline V gene data show CDR1 as DFQATT and CDR2 as SNEGSKA (reference sequence). This chain's CDR3 is CSVDRGRIYEQYF. CDR3 nucleotide sequence: TGCAGTGTTGACAGGGGTAGAATTTACGAGCAGTACTTC.

Ten or more counts support this clonotype. The gene calls are TRBV5-1 and TRBJ1-4; TRBD1 agrees at 8 bases. Losses at the gene ends were 4 bases for V and 8 bases for J; bases not matched to a gene: 7. The germline V gene has CDR1 SGHRS and CDR2 YFSETQ. The CDR3 is 14 residues long. Here the CDR3 DNA reads TGCGCCAGCAGCCCAAAGGGACAGGACGAAAAACTGTTTTTT. Its translation is CASSPKGQDEKLFF.

This clonotype was recorded at least ten times. The rearrangement links TRBV12-3 or TRBV12-4 to TRBJ2-1, with TRBD2 identical over 8 bases. The CDR3 has 15 amino acids. V was pared by 6 bases and J by 6 bases, with 10 bases of the junction left unmatched. The CDR3 reads CASRASGSLGNEQFF. For the CDR3, the DNA is TGTGCCAGCAGGGCAAGCGGGAGTTTAGGCAATGAGCAGTTCTTC.

The chain uses TRBV12-3 or TRBV12-4 and TRBJ2-1, with 12 nucleotides matching TRBD2. The CDR3 runs to 16 residues. Trimming took 5 bases from V and 3 from J; bases not matched to a gene: 5. The CDR3 region is CASSPQTSGGYNEQFF. As DNA, the CDR3 is TGTGCCAGCAGTCCACAGACTAGCGGGGGCTACAATGAGCAGTTCTTC.

The chain links TRBV5-1 to TRBJ1-2; 10 nucleotides agree with TRBD1. This CDR3 comprises 16 residues. V was clipped by 3 bases and J by 6 bases; unmatched bases: 11. Per germline, CDR1 SGHRS and CDR2 YFSETQ. CDR3 loop: CASSSPDRGPHHGYTF. The CDR3 region has the DNA TGCGCCAGCAGCTCCCCAGACAGGGGGCCTCATCATGGCTACACCTTC. Variable domain in full (rest from reference TRBV5-1 and TRBJ1-2): KAGVTQTPRYLIKTRGQQVTLSCSPISGHRSVSWYQQTPGQGLQFLFEYFSETQRNKGNFPGRFSGRQFSNSRSEMNVSTLELGDSALYLCASSSPDRGPHHGYTFGSGTRLTVV.

The V gene is TRBV12-3 or TRBV12-4, the J gene TRBJ2-3, with TRBD2 matching over 9 bases. Germline trimming cut 7 bases from V and 6 bases from J; bases unmatched to any gene: 17. CDR3 length: 17 residues. The CDR3 loop reads CASTPRTSGRSQDTQYF. The CDR3 DNA reads TGTGCCAGCACCCCCCGGACGAGCGGGAGGTCCCAGGATACGCAGTATTTT.

The V call is TRBV20-1, the J call TRBJ1-5; 10 bases line up with TRBD1. The CDR3 extends over 14 amino acids. The germline gives CDR1 DFQATT, CDR2 SNEGSKA (reference sequence). With V trimmed by 5 bases and J by 3 bases, 4 bases remained unmatched. The CDR3 nucleotides are TGCAGTGCTCGACAGGGGGCAGACAATCAGCCCCAGCATTTT. Protein sequence: CSARQGADNQPQHF.

The chain couples TRBV7-3 to TRBJ2-1, with 8 bases that match TRBD2. The CDR3 contains 15 residues. The V and J ends lost 5 bases and 7 bases, in that order; junction bases with no gene match: 10. Germline V CDR1 and CDR2: SGHTA, FQGTGA. CDR3 residues: CASSPHAAGGNEQFF. The CDR3 DNA follows: TGTGCCAGCAGCCCCCACGCGGCGGGAGGAAATGAGCAGTTCTTC.

The V gene is TRBV2, the J gene TRBJ2-5; 9 bases fit TRBD2. The J call may be incorrect, as the DNA end agrees better with TRBJ2-7. Germline loops: CDR1 SNHLY, CDR2 FYNNEI. The CDR3 contains 16 residues. Here the CDR3 DNA reads TGTGCCAGCAGTGGTGGCCTAGCGGGACCCCTTGACGAGCAGTACTTC. This sequence encodes CASSGGLAGPLDEQYF.

The chain links TRBV2 to TRBJ2-7, with a tentative D call TRBD2 (6 bases). This CDR3 spans 15 amino acids. Germline V gene sequence: CDR1 SNHLY, CDR2 FYNNEI. The V end lost 4 bases, the J end lost 0 bases, and 13 bases lay between the germline ends. CDR3 protein: CASSAEGGGSYEQYF. As DNA, the CDR3 is TGTGCCAGCAGTGCCGAGGGAGGTGGCTCCTACGAGCAGTACTTC.

J is TRBJ1-2 and V is TRBV2; D ambiguous. The CDR3 has 11 residues. CDR1 is SNHLY, CDR2 FYNNEI, per germline. The V end lost 7 bases, the J end lost 2 bases, and 5 bases lay between the germline ends. In nucleotides, the CDR3 is TGTGCCAGCACGGGGAACTATGGCTACACCTTC. Amino acid sequence: CASTGNYGYTF. Filled out from reference TRBV2 and TRBJ1-2, the complete variable domain reads EPEVTQTPSHQVTQMGQEVILRCVPISNHLYFYWYRQILGQKVEFLVSFYNNEISEKSEIFDDQFSVERPDGSNFTLKIRSTKLEDSAMYFCASTGNYGYTFGSGTRLTVV.

The rearrangement uses TRBV3-1 and TRBJ1-2; no definite D call. V was pared by 4 bases and J by 8 bases, with 17 bases between. Germline lookup yields CDR1 LGHDT and CDR2 YNNKEL (reference sequence). This CDR3 contains 14 residues. CDR3 DNA sequence: TGTGCCAGCAGCCCGGTGGCAAGTTCTGAAGGCTACACCTTC. This translates into CASSPVASSEGYTF.